This T cell receptor beta chain came from a study of blood T cell repertoires in COVID-19. Study-level background: Researchers got acute and convalescent COVID-19 samples from the United States, Italy and Spain. Sample material is recorded as cDNA or gDNA derived from T cells, B-cell-depleted T cells, or PBMCs.

Germline CDR1 reads KGHDR; CDR2 reads SFDVKD. CDR3 length equals 12 residues. V lost 2 bases, J lost 9 bases, and 7 bases lay in between. In the authors' workflow: Nucleated cell counts were estimated from reference gene primer amplification. The repertoire was sequenced with immunoSEQ multiplex PCR; TCRdb's copy has only in-frame clones and lacks some. Clone size and V and J calls were adopted from that table, with D and trimming inferred from the DNA. The sample lists some 270,000 clones, around 90% occurring once. The clonotype originates from a man aged 50-59 years with acute or convalescent COVID-19. V and J are TRBV24-1 and TRBJ1-5; D is unresolved. Sequencing was performed on peripheral blood. The CDR3 DNA is TGTGCCACCAGTGATTGGGAGGGGCCCCAGCATTTT. It is translated as CATSDWEGPQHF.